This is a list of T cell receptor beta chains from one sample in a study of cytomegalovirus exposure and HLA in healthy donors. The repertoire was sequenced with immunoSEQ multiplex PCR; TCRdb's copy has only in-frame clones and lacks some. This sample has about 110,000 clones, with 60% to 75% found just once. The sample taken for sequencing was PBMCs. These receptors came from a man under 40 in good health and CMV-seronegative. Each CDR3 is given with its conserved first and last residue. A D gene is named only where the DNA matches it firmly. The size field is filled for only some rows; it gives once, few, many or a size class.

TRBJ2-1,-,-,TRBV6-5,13,CASSYRDTGEQFF,TGTGCCAGCAGTTACCGGGACACCGGTGAGCAGTTCTTC
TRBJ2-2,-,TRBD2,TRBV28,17,CASSLRDYNLNTGELFF,TGTGCCAGCAGTCTCCGGGACTACAACTTGAACACCGGGGAGCTGTTTTTT
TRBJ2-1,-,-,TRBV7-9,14,CASTLGSDQGWKFF,TGTGCCAGCACCTTGGGGTCCGATCAGGGGTGGAAGTTCTTC
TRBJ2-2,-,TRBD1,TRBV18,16,CASSIRTGGVTGELFF,TGTGCCAGCTCAATCCGGACAGGGGGAGTCACCGGGGAGCTGTTTTTT
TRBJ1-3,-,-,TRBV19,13,CASSRQAGNTIYF,TGTGCCAGTAGTCGACAGGCTGGAAACACCATATATTTT
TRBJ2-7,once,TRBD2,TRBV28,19,CASSFVLASGSLSGYEQYF,TGTGCCAGCAGTTTTGTTTTGGCTAGCGGGAGCCTCTCGGGCTACGAGCAGTACTTC
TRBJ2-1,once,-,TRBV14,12,CASSQGRRVLFF,TGTGCCAGCAGCCAAGGTCGGCGGGTCCTGTTCTTC
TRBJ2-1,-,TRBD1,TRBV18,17,CASSPPWGTGAYNEQFF,TGTGCCAGCTCACCACCGTGGGGGACAGGGGCCTACAATGAGCAGTTCTTC
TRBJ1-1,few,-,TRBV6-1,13,CASSESSNTEAFF,TGTGCCAGCAGTGAATCCTCGAACACTGAAGCTTTCTTT
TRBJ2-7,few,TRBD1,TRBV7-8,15,CASSRARTGGYEQYF,TGTGCCAGCAGCCGCGCCCGGACAGGGGGCTACGAGCAGTACTTC